This T cell receptor (beta chain) derives from a study of T cells in Graves' hyperthyroidism and ophthalmopathy. Study-wide findings and caveats: Separating ophthalmopathy from stable hyperthyroidism was achieved by a 13 V-J model. The blood repertoire included most of the expanded thyroid clonotypes above 0.001.

Ten or more counts support this clonotype. The antigen is undetermined. Blood from later-ophthalmopathy patients was taken at first hyperthyroidism diagnosis. PBMCs were derived from around 10 ml fresh peripheral blood. This CDR3 spans 14 amino acids. The germline V and J ends were trimmed by 6 bases and 2 bases, with 13 bases remaining between them. CDR1 is MNHNS, CDR2 SASEGT, per germline. Researchers amplified the TCR beta CDR3 regions from RNA transcripts. When the TCR CDR3 underwent first-round RT-PCR, the HTBI primer set was used. TCRdb reprocessed the multiplex PCR reads via MiXCR and lists one record per CDR3 protein. The table has under 200,000 distinct CDR3 sequences, less than 10% seen once.

The TCR originated in a woman between 18 and 30 years old with Graves' hyperthyroidism that later progressed to Graves' ophthalmopathy. Sequenced sample: blood. The rearrangement joins TRBV6-1 to TRBJ2-5, with D tentatively TRBD2 (6 bases). CDR3 sequence: CASSMRAGQETQYF. The CDR3 DNA is TGTGCCAGCAGCATGAGGGCGGGACAAGAGACCCAGTACTTC.